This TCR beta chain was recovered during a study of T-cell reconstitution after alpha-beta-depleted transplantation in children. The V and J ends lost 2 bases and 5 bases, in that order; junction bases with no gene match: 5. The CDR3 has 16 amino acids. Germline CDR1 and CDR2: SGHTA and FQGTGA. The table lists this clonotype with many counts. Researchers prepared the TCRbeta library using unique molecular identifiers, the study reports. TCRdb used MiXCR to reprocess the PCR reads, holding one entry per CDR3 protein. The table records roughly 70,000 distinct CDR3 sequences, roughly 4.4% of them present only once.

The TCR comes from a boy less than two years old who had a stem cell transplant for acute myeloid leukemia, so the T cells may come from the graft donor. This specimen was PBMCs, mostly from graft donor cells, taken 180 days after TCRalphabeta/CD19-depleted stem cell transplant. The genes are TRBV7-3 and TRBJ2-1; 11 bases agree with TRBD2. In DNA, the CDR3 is TGTGCCAGCAGCTTACCTAGCGGGGGGCTGCACAATGAGCAGTTCTTC. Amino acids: CASSLPSGGLHNEQFF.